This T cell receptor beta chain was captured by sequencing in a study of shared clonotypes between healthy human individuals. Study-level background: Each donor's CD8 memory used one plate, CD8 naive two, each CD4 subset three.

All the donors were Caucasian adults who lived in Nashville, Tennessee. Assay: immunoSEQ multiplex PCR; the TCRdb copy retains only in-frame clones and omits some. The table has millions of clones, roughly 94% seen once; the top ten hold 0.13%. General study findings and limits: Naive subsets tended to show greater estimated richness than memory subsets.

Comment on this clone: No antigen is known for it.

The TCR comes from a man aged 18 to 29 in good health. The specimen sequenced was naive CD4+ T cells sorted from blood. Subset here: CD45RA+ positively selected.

CDR3 region: CASSPPGGAQGYTF. The CDR3 bases are TGCGCCAGCAGCCCGCCGGGAGGGGCGCAGGGCTACACCTTC. The chain couples TRBV5-1 to TRBJ1-2; D might be TRBD1 (5 bases). Germline V gene data show CDR1 as SGHRS and CDR2 as YFSETQ. This CDR3 has 14 amino acids. The germline V and J ends were trimmed by 4 bases and 8 bases, with 18 bases remaining between them.